What follows is one TCR beta chain and its context. TCRdb's table, derived via immunoSEQ multiplex PCR, lists solely in-frame clones and lacks some. Here the sample spans 95,000 to 150,000 clones, about 92% being singletons. These data originate in a study of T cell responses to AZD1222 COVID-19 vaccine. Germline values: CDR1 SGHVS, CDR2 FNYEAQ. The CDR3 runs 15 residues. Losses at the gene ends were 1 base for V and 10 bases for J; bases not matched to a gene: 7. This TCR was sampled from an adult who received the AZD1222 COVID-19 vaccine. The J gene is TRBJ1-6, the V gene TRBV7-6; 7 bases map to TRBD1. The sequenced sample was peripheral blood, obtained 28 days after the second AZD1222 dose. CDR3 sequence (DNA): TGTGCCAGCAGCTTAGGGGCAGGGGGTAACTCACCCCTCCACTTT. Translating gives CASSLGAGGNSPLHF.